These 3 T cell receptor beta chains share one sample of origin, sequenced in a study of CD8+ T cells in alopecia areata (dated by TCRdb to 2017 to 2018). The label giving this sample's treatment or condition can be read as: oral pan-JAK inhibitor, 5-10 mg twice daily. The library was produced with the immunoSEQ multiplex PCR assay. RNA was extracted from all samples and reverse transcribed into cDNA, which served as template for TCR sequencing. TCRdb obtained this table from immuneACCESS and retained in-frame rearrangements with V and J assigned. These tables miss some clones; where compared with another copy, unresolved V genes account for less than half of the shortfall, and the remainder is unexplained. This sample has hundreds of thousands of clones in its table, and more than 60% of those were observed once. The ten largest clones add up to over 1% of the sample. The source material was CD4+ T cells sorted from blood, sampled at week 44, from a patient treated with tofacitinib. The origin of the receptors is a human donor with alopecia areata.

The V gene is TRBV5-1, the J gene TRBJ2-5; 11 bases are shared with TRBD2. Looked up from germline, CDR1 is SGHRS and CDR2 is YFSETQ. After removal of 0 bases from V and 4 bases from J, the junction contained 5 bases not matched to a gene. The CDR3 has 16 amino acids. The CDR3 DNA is TGCGCCAGCAGCTTGGCTGGTCTAGCGGGGGGAGAGACCCAGTACTTC. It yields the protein CASSLAGLAGGETQYF.

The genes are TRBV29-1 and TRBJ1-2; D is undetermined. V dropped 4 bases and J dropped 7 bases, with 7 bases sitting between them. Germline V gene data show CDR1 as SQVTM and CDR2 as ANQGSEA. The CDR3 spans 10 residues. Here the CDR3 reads CSVGSTGYTF. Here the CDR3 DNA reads TGCAGCGTTGGTTCCACTGGCTACACCTTC.

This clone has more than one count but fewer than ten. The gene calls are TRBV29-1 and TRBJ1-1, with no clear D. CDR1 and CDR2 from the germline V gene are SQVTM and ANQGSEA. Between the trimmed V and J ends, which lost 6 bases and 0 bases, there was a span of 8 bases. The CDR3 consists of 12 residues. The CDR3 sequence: CSVNKLNTEAFF. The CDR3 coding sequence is TGCAGCGTGAACAAACTGAACACTGAAGCTTTCTTT.